The clone carrying this T cell receptor (beta chain) was counted between two and nine times. V lost 3 bases and J 1 base, leaving 8 bases between the germline ends. The germline V gene has CDR1 SGHKS and CDR2 YYEKEE (reference sequence). The CDR3 contains 14 residues. MiXCR was run by TCRdb on the 5' RACE reads, yielding one entry per CDR3 protein. The sample holds fewer than 55,000 distinct CDR3 sequences, around 6.5% seen once. The sample is drawn from a study of early T cells in non-severe SARS-CoV-2 infection. Looking at the study overall: Sequencing of bulk RNA from unsorted whole blood was done, without chain pairing.

The specimen was whole blood, collected at baseline. V and J are TRBV5-5 and TRBJ1-5; D gene unclear. The source of this sequence is an adult who was a healthcare worker with PCR-confirmed SARS-CoV-2 infection or an uninfected control (not recorded which). The CDR3 DNA is TGTGCCAGCAGCTCCAAACCAAGCAATCAGCCCCAGCATTTT. Protein product: CASSSKPSNQPQHF.